The 32 T cell receptor beta chains given below trace back to one sample, sequenced in a study of T cells in Graves' hyperthyroidism and ophthalmopathy. RNA transcripts were the template for amplifying TCR beta CDR3 regions. TCR CDR3 underwent first-round RT-PCR with the HTBI primer set. MiXCR was run by TCRdb on the multiplex PCR reads, yielding one entry per CDR3 protein. The sample shows fewer than 300,000 distinct CDR3 sequences, 25% of them seen only once. The sample comprised blood. The source of these receptors is a man aged 40-55 years with Graves' hyperthyroidism that later progressed to Graves' ophthalmopathy.

This clonotype was counted at least ten times. The chain carries TRBV12-3 or TRBV12-4 and TRBJ2-7; TRBD1 matches at 9 bases. This CDR3 has 12 residues. Trimming took 8 bases from V and 9 from J; bases not matched to a gene: 8. The CDR3 region has the DNA TGTGCCAGCGGGACAGGGCGAGGGGTGCAGTACTTC. Its translation: CASGTGRGVQYF.

This clonotype was observed at least ten times. CDR3 loop: CASRLPGPGSGANVLTF. In DNA form, the CDR3 reads TGTGCCAGCAGACTCCCCGGACCGGGCTCTGGGGCCAACGTCCTGACTTTC. The chain is built from TRBV12-3 or TRBV12-4 and TRBJ2-6; no clear D. The CDR3 is 17 residues long. V lost 6 bases, J lost 0 bases, and 15 bases lay in between.

This clonotype was detected ten times or more. The genes are TRBV29-1 and TRBJ2-5, with D possibly matching TRBD1 (5 bases). This CDR3 has 13 amino acids. The V gene's germline CDR1 is SQVTM and CDR2 ANQGSEA. With 5 bases removed from V and 1 base from J, the gap between germline ends came to 11 bases. The CDR3: CSVRRQLQETQYF. Written as DNA, the CDR3 is TGCAGCGTTCGCCGACAGCTCCAAGAGACCCAGTACTTC.

The chain is built from TRBV20-1 and TRBJ2-7; D is unclear. The CDR3 contains 14 residues. CDR1 is DFQATT, CDR2 SNEGSKA, per germline (reference sequence). Deletions cut 4 bases from V and 0 bases from J, with 13 bases between. This chain's CDR3 is CSANSATRSYEQYF. In DNA form, the CDR3 reads TGCAGTGCTAATTCTGCGACCCGCTCCTACGAGCAGTACTTC.

This clonotype appeared many times. The rearrangement links TRBV12-3 or TRBV12-4 to TRBJ2-7; 7 positions agree with TRBD1. Losses at the gene ends were 3 bases for V and 2 bases for J; bases not matched to a gene: 4. This CDR3 is built from 14 residues. The CDR3: CASSLWDRTYEQYF. In DNA form, the CDR3 reads TGTGCCAGCAGTTTGTGGGACAGAACCTACGAGCAGTACTTC.

This clonotype was seen once. This chain uses TRBV7-2 with TRBJ2-7, with TRBD2 matching over 10 bases. The CDR3 is 15 amino acids. The trim removed 4 bases at V and 5 bases at J, leaving 8 bases unmatched. Per the germline V gene, CDR1 is SGHTA and CDR2 is FQGNSA. Here the CDR3 reads CASSSRGLAGDEQYF. The CDR3 nucleotides read TGTGCCAGCAGCTCCAGGGGGCTAGCGGGAGACGAGCAGTACTTC.

This clonotype has ten or more counts. The CDR3 DNA sequence: TGTGCCAGCAGCCCATTTAGCGGGAGCGAGTTACACGAGCAGTACTTC. Translating it yields CASSPFSGSELHEQYF. The chain has TRBV4-2 and TRBJ2-7, with TRBD2 matching over 9 bases. The junction had 12 bases not matched to a gene; V was cut back by 4 bases and J by 5 bases. The CDR3 has 16 amino acids. Germline CDR1 is LGHNA and CDR2 is YNFKEQ.

Ten or more counts support this clonotype. The chain uses TRBV6-5 and TRBJ2-3, with D uncertain. The CDR3 spans 13 residues. The germline gives CDR1 MNHEY, CDR2 SVGAGI. The V gene lost 5 bases and the J gene lost 3 bases, with 9 bases spanning the gap. The CDR3 DNA reads as TGTGCCAGCAGTCCACGCGGAACAGATACGCAGTATTTT. This encodes CASSPRGTDTQYF.

This clonotype was detected many times. The chain links TRBV30 to TRBJ2-2; the match to TRBD1 covers 7 bases. The CDR3 is made up of 16 amino acids. Germline values: CDR1 GTSNPN, CDR2 SVGIG (reference sequence). The V segment lost 2 bases and the J segment 4 bases; nucleotides outside the gene matches: 10. The CDR3 DNA sequence: TGTGCCTGGAGTCCCCCGACAGGGCGAGGCACCGGGGAGCTGTTTTTT. It codes for CAWSPPTGRGTGELFF.

This clonotype was counted many times. This rearrangement joins TRBV18 to TRBJ2-5, with 8 bases lining up with TRBD1. The J segment lost 2 bases and the V segment lost 1 base, leaving 3 bases of the junction unmatched. Germline V CDR1 and CDR2: KGHSH, LQKENI. The CDR3 has 15 residues. CDR3 residues: CASSPRHRGQETQYF. For the CDR3, the DNA is TGTGCCAGCTCACCACGTCACAGGGGGCAAGAGACCCAGTACTTC.

Ten or more counts support this clonotype. The CDR3 is CASSLEPLAGTHEQYF. CDR3 nucleotide sequence: TGCGCCAGCAGCTTGGAACCACTAGCGGGAACTCACGAGCAGTACTTC. J is TRBJ2-7 and V is TRBV5-1; 10 nucleotides line up with TRBD2. After removal of 0 bases from V and 5 bases from J, the junction contained 8 bases not matched to a gene. Germline values: CDR1 SGHRS, CDR2 YFSETQ. The CDR3 contains 16 residues.

CDR3 DNA sequence: TGTGCCAGCACAGCCGGACTAGCGGGGGACTACGAGCAGTACTTC. It translates to CASTAGLAGDYEQYF. This rearrangement joins TRBV6-1 to TRBJ2-7; 13 nucleotides agree with TRBD2. The CDR3 has 15 residues. Looked up from germline, CDR1 is MNHNS and CDR2 is SASEGT. V lost 7 bases, J lost 3 bases, and 6 bases stayed unmatched.

This clonotype was seen many times. The V and J genes are TRBV18 and TRBJ2-7; unclear D gene. The V end lost 0 bases, the J end lost 5 bases, and 8 bases lay between the germline ends. Germline CDR1 is KGHSH and CDR2 is LQKENI. This CDR3 is built from 13 residues. The CDR3: CASSPPAGNEQYF. In DNA, the CDR3 is TGTGCCAGCTCACCACCGGCTGGGAACGAGCAGTACTTC.

The sample holds many counts of this clonotype. Because the CDR3's place on the DNA is in doubt, the DNA is left out and the CDR3 is given as listed by TCRdb. The V and J genes are TRBV20-1 and TRBJ2-2; TRBD1, the table's D call, lacks a check against the DNA. From its first to its last residue, the CDR3 has 15 amino acids. Per the germline V gene, CDR1 is DFQATT and CDR2 is SNEGSKA (reference sequence). CDR3 protein: CSATVGGGNTGEPFF.

The rearrangement links TRBV30 to TRBJ2-7; no clear D gene. The CDR3 contains 13 residues. CDR1 is GTSNPN, CDR2 SVGIG, per germline (reference sequence). V shed 0 bases and J shed 1 base, with 7 bases lying between them. CDR3 region: CAWSVGFSYEQYF. CDR3 coding DNA: TGTGCCTGGAGTGTAGGTTTTTCCTACGAGCAGTACTTC.

The J gene is TRBJ2-7, the V gene TRBV20-1; D may match TRBD1 or TRBD2 (5 bases each). The germline gives CDR1 DFQATT, CDR2 SNEGSKA (reference sequence). This CDR3 region has 16 residues. V dropped 8 bases and J dropped 0 bases, with 23 bases sitting between them. CDR3: CSTLIGPGTLSYEQYF. As DNA, the CDR3 is TGCAGTACCTTAATCGGGCCCGGGACCCTCTCCTACGAGCAGTACTTC.

This clonotype showed up many times. The V call is TRBV30, the J call TRBJ1-2; no definite D call. CDR1 and CDR2 (germline): GTSNPN, SVGIG (reference sequence). Trimming stripped 5 bases from V and 8 bases from J, with 12 bases between. The CDR3 runs 11 residues. The CDR3 region has the DNA TGTGCCTGGTCACAAGATTGGGGCTACACCTTC. As protein: CAWSQDWGYTF.

This clonotype showed up many times. This chain uses TRBV7-8 with TRBJ2-2, with 9 positions matching TRBD2. J lost 5 bases, V lost 4 bases, and 8 bases had no gene match. Germline assignment: CDR1 SGHVS and CDR2 FQNEAQ. The CDR3 sequence is 16 residues long. The DNA of the CDR3 is TGTGCCAGCAGCTCCCTCGGACTAGCGAGGACCGGGGAGCTGTTTTTT. Translating it yields CASSSLGLARTGELFF.

As for this clonotype: At one boundary the junction diverges from the germline segment, which might be a read error. The V and J genes are TRBV20-1 and TRBJ1-5; no definite D call. This CDR3 is 13 amino acids long. Looked up from germline, CDR1 is DFQATT and CDR2 is SNEGSKA (reference sequence). CDR3 loop: CSGRVYGNQPQHF. DNA for the CDR3: TGCAGTGGTAGAGTGTACGGCAATCAGCCCCAGCATTTT.

This clonotype was recorded many times. The chain carries TRBV5-1 and TRBJ2-7; D could derive from TRBD1 or TRBD2 (7 bases each). The V gene lost 3 bases and the J gene lost 5 bases, with 18 bases spanning the gap. This CDR3 has 15 residues. Germline V gene data show CDR1 as SGHRS and CDR2 as YFSETQ. CDR3 DNA: TGCGCCAGCAGCTCGAACAGGGGAGGGCACGACGAGCAGTACTTC. Its protein product is CASSSNRGGHDEQYF.

This clonotype was counted many times. Germline and junction disagree at one end, which may indicate a read error. The chain combines TRBV29-1 with TRBJ1-1; D uncertain. Germline values: CDR1 SQVTM, CDR2 ANQGSEA. The CDR3 has 11 residues. This CDR3 reads CSAERNTEAFF. The CDR3 DNA sequence: TGCAGCGCTGAACGGAACACTGAAGCTTTCTTT.

The J gene is TRBJ2-7, the V gene TRBV18, with TRBD1 matching over 10 bases. V lost 4 bases to trimming and J lost 6 bases; unmatched junction nucleotides: 9. Germline loops: CDR1 KGHSH, CDR2 LQKENI. CDR3 length equals 15 residues. CDR3 sequence: CASSLRQGAMGEQYF. The CDR3 DNA reads as TGTGCCAGCTCACTACGACAGGGGGCTATGGGCGAGCAGTACTTC.

This clonotype showed up just a few times. The rearrangement uses TRBV4-1 and TRBJ1-2; tentative D call: TRBD1 (5 bases). The V end lost 4 bases, the J end lost 2 bases, and 23 bases lay between the germline ends. The CDR3 is 18 residues long. Germline values: CDR1 MGHRA, CDR2 YSYEKL. In nucleotides, the CDR3 is TGCGCCAGCAGCCCACAGACAGACCTAATTACCACGAACTATGGCTACACCTTC. It codes for CASSPQTDLITTNYGYTF.

Many counts were recorded for this clonotype. The chain joins TRBV7-9 to TRBJ2-5, with 8 bases that match TRBD1. CDR1 is SEHNR and CDR2 is FQNEAQ in the germline V gene (reference sequence). With 0 bases clipped from V and 5 bases from J, the junction kept 5 bases outside the gene matches. The CDR3 is made up of 15 amino acids. The CDR3 here is CASSLATGAGETQYF. CDR3 coding DNA: TGTGCCAGCAGCTTAGCGACAGGGGCCGGGGAGACCCAGTACTTC.

Ten or more counts support this clonotype. The rearrangement joins TRBV6-1 to TRBJ1-1; 7 nucleotides line up with TRBD1. Germline V lookup: CDR1 MNHNS, CDR2 SASEGT. V lost 5 bases to trimming and J lost 6 bases; unmatched junction nucleotides: 6. This CDR3 region has 13 residues. The CDR3 nucleotides read TGTGCCAGCAGTCGGGGACAGATCGCTGAAGCTTTCTTT. Translated: CASSRGQIAEAFF.

The chain is built from TRBV27 and TRBJ2-2; either TRBD1 or TRBD2 may supply D (5 bases each). The CDR3 length is 13 residues. The germline CDR1 and CDR2 sequences are MNHEY and SMNVEV (reference sequence). V was clipped by 3 bases and J by 7 bases, with 9 bases between them. The CDR3 region is CASSLIGGGELFF. CDR3 in DNA: TGTGCCAGCAGTTTGATTGGGGGCGGGGAGCTGTTTTTT.

The chain employs TRBV30 and TRBJ1-1; unclear D gene. CDR3 length: 11 amino acids. Germline V CDR1 and CDR2: GTSNPN, SVGIG (reference sequence). V gave up 3 bases and J gave up 7 bases, with 9 bases separating them. The CDR3 reads CAWRDWDEAFF. CDR3 DNA sequence: TGTGCCTGGAGAGACTGGGATGAAGCTTTCTTT.

This clonotype was recorded at least ten times. This rearrangement joins TRBV9 to TRBJ1-1; D remains unclear. The CDR3 has 13 amino acids. The germline V and J ends were trimmed by 0 bases and 1 base, with 4 bases remaining between them. Germline V gene data show CDR1 as SGDLS and CDR2 as YYNGEE. The DNA for the CDR3 is TGTGCCAGCAGCGTAGATGGGAACACTGAAGCTTTCTTT. This translates into CASSVDGNTEAFF.

This clonotype has ten or more counts. The rearrangement uses TRBV5-1 and TRBJ2-2; a weak D match, TRBD2 (5 bases). Trimming left V 3 bases short and J 3 bases short, with 12 bases between. Germline CDR1 reads SGHRS; CDR2 reads YFSETQ. This CDR3 spans 15 amino acids. The chain's CDR3 is CASSSDPGDTGELFF. In nucleotides, the CDR3 is TGCGCCAGCAGCTCCGACCCCGGGGACACCGGGGAGCTGTTTTTT. The variable domain in full, completed from reference TRBV5-1 and TRBJ2-2, reads KAGVTQTPRYLIKTRGQQVTLSCSPISGHRSVSWYQQTPGQGLQFLFEYFSETQRNKGNFPGRFSGRQFSNSRSEMNVSTLELGDSALYLCASSSDPGDTGELFFGEGSRLTVL.

This clonotype was detected ten times or more. This chain links TRBV2 with TRBJ2-5; weak D call: TRBD2 (6 bases). CDR1 and CDR2 from the germline V gene are SNHLY and FYNNEI. CDR3 length: 15 residues. V dropped 4 bases and J dropped 1 base, with 13 bases sitting between them. The chain's CDR3 is CASSGGSGTQETQYF. The CDR3 region has the DNA TGTGCCAGCAGTGGGGGTAGCGGCACCCAAGAGACCCAGTACTTC.

At least ten counts were recorded for this clonotype. The chain has TRBV7-2 and TRBJ2-2; 13 nucleotides match TRBD2. The CDR3 is made up of 14 amino acids. Germline trimming cut 8 bases from V and 6 bases from J; bases unmatched to any gene: 3. Germline CDR1 reads SGHTA; CDR2 reads FQGNSA. CDR3 coding DNA: TGTGCCAGCCAGGGACTAGCGGGATCCGGGGAGCTGTTTTTT. It encodes CASQGLAGSGELFF.

This clonotype was counted ten times or more. V usage is TRBV9 and J usage is TRBJ1-3; TRBD1 might be the D (6 bases). This CDR3 has 12 residues. The V gene's germline CDR1 is SGDLS and CDR2 YYNGEE. V was clipped by 9 bases and J by 4 bases, with 11 bases between them. The DNA of the CDR3 is TGTGCCACCTCAGGGGAAGGAAACACCATATATTTT. Amino acids: CATSGEGNTIYF.